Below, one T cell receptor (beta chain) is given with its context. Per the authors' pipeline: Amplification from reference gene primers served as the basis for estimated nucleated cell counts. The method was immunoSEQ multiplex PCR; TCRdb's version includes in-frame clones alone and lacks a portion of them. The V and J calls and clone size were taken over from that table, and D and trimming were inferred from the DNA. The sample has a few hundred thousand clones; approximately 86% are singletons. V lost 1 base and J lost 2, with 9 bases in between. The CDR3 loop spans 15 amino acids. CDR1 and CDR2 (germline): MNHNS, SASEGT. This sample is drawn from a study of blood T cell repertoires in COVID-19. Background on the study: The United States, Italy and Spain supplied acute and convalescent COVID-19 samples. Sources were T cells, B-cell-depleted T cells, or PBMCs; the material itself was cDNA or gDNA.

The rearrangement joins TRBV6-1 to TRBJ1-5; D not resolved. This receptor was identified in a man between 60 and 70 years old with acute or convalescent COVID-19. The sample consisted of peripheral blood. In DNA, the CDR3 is TGTGCCAGCAGTGAAGTGTCTCTTGGCAATCAGCCCCAGCATTTT. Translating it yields CASSEVSLGNQPQHF.